One and the same sample provided the 18 T cell receptor beta chains below, sequenced in a study of CD4 and CD8 cells across lung adenocarcinoma regions. MiXCR, applied by TCRdb to the PCR reads, yields one record per CDR3 protein. The sample lists 13,000 or so distinct CDR3 sequences; approximately 40% were seen once. Sample: CD4+ T cells from the center of a lung tumor. The receptor set was obtained from a male donor with lung adenocarcinoma. The CD4 and CD8 labels of this study may be unreliable.

The chain joins TRBV6-1 to TRBJ2-2; 7 positions match TRBD1. The V segment lost 7 bases and the J segment 0 bases; nucleotides outside the gene matches: 5. Per the germline V gene, CDR1 is MNHNS and CDR2 is SASEGT. The CDR3 is made up of 15 amino acids. The CDR3 region is CASTLDRANTGELFF. The DNA of the CDR3 is TGTGCCAGCACCCTAGACAGGGCGAACACCGGGGAGCTGTTTTTT.

This clonotype rates as medium-sized (0.01 to 0.1%). An end of the junction does not agree with germline; a read error may underlie this. This rearrangement joins TRBV6-1 to TRBJ2-5; 8 bases map to TRBD2. Germline assignment: CDR1 MNHNS and CDR2 SASEGT. CDR3 length: 13 residues. The chain's CDR3 is CASSEGGSGKWDF. CDR3 in DNA: TGTGCCAGCAGTGAAGGTGGTAGCGGGAAGTGGGACTTC.

The genes are TRBV10-2 and TRBJ2-1; the match to TRBD2 covers 14 bases. Trimming removed 4 bases from V and 2 bases from J; junction bases left unmatched: 1. The CDR3 consists of 16 residues. Looked up from germline, CDR1 is WSHSY and CDR2 is SAAADI. CDR3: CASSGTSGRTYNEQFF. In nucleotides, the CDR3 is TGCGCCAGCAGTGGGACTAGCGGGAGGACCTACAATGAGCAGTTCTTC.

V and J are TRBV27 and TRBJ2-6; 7 nucleotides match TRBD1. CDR3 size: 16 residues. V was pared by 7 bases and J by 18 bases, with 24 bases of the junction left unmatched. Germline assignment: CDR1 MNHEY and CDR2 SMNVEV (reference sequence). Here the CDR3 reads CASTGGGPPCAYVQTF. In nucleotides, the CDR3 is TGTGCCAGCACAGGGGGTGGGCCCCCTTGCGCCTACGTGCAGACTTTC.

V gene TRBV6-1 combines with J gene TRBJ2-5; TRBD1 or TRBD2 may be the D gene (5 bases each). The CDR3 is 14 amino acids. CDR1 is MNHNS and CDR2 is SASEGT in the germline V gene. CDR3 nucleotides: TGTGCGGGCAGTGGGGGAAGAGGGCAAGATACGCAGTACTTC. This gives the protein CAGSGGRGQDTQYF.

This clonotype was seen only once. The V gene is TRBV7-3, the J gene TRBJ2-3; TRBD2 matches 8 bases. This CDR3 is built from 17 residues. Germline CDR1 is SGHTA and CDR2 is FQGTGA. The V gene end was trimmed by 3 bases and the J gene end by 12 bases; junction bases not matched to a gene: 20. Here the CDR3 reads CASSLGGGGLDKETQYF. CDR3 bases: TGTGCCAGCAGCTTGGGTGGAGGGGGACTAGACAAAGAGACCCAGTATTTT.

The chain couples TRBV11-2 to TRBJ2-1; 10 nucleotides line up with TRBD2. The J call could be wrong; TRBJ2-7 is a better fit for the DNA end. CDR3 size: 16 residues. In germline, CDR1 is SGHAT, CDR2 FQNNGV. The CDR3 loop is CASSPLAGPHSYEQYF. As DNA, the CDR3 is TGTGCCAGCAGCCCACTAGCGGGACCCCACTCCTACGAGCAGTACTTC.

This clonotype was counted between two and nine times. This rearrangement joins TRBV6-1 to TRBJ2-5; a weak D match, TRBD2 (5 bases). Germline lookup yields CDR1 MNHNS and CDR2 SASEGT. The CDR3 has 14 amino acids. V dropped 7 bases and J dropped 5 bases, with 17 bases sitting between them. The CDR3 here is CASTEGPSTETQYF. The CDR3 DNA reads TGTGCCAGCACCGAGGGCCCCTCGACTGAGACCCAGTACTTC.

The sample holds many counts of this clonotype. This sequence joins TRBV5-1 and TRBJ2-4; 7 bases match TRBD2. Germline V gives CDR1 SGHRS, CDR2 YFSETQ. J was trimmed by 8 bases and V by 2 bases; bases with no gene match: 10. This CDR3 has 15 residues. The CDR3 nucleotides are TGCGCCAGCAGCTTAGTGGCAGGGACTAAGGACATTCAGTACTTC. This translates into CASSLVAGTKDIQYF.

This rearrangement joins TRBV11-2 to TRBJ2-5, with D possibly matching TRBD2 (6 bases). CDR1 is SGHAT and CDR2 is FQNNGV in the germline V gene. This CDR3 region has 14 residues. The germline V and J ends were trimmed by 1 base and 5 bases, with 11 bases remaining between them. The DNA of the CDR3 is TGTGCCAGCAGCTTAGGGCGGGGTGGGGAGACCCAGTACTTC. Its translation is CASSLGRGGETQYF.

V is TRBV6-1 and J is TRBJ1-1; weak D call: TRBD1 (6 bases). The CDR3 length is 15 residues. Looked up from germline, CDR1 is MNHNS and CDR2 is SASEGT. V lost 7 bases to trimming and J lost 1 base, with 16 bases between them. The CDR3 spells CASMDVRGGNTEAFF. CDR3 nucleotide sequence: TGTGCCAGCATGGACGTCAGGGGTGGGAACACTGAAGCTTTCTTT.

The CDR3 loop reads CAWSRGQETQYF. CDR3 nucleotide sequence: TGTGCCTGGAGCCGAGGCCAAGAGACCCAGTACTTC. The rearrangement joins TRBV30 to TRBJ2-5; no definite D call. The V gene's germline CDR1 is GTSNPN and CDR2 SVGIG (reference sequence). Trimming left V 3 bases short and J 1 base short, with 6 bases between. The CDR3 extends over 12 amino acids.

CDR3 in DNA: TGCGCGGGCAGCGGGGGACGGGACAAAGAGACCCAGTATTTT. Translation: CAGSGGRDKETQYF. The chain couples TRBV5-2 to TRBJ2-3; the D segment call TRBD2 is taken from the table without a DNA check. TRBV5-2 counts as a pseudogene. The CDR3 is 14 amino acids.

In its sample, this clonotype was seen many times. The chain couples TRBV7-8 to TRBJ2-3; the match to TRBD1 covers 7 bases. Germline V gives CDR1 SGHVS, CDR2 FQNEAQ. The CDR3 covers 18 residues. The J segment lost 0 bases and the V segment lost 0 bases, leaving 9 bases of the junction unmatched. The CDR3 region is CASSLAPRTGTSTDTQYF. In DNA, the CDR3 is TGTGCCAGCAGCTTAGCCCCTCGGACAGGAACTAGCACAGATACGCAGTATTTT.

This rearrangement joins TRBV7-3 to TRBJ2-1, with D hard to call. CDR1 and CDR2 (germline): SGHTA, FQGTGA. Trimming cost V 2 bases and J 0 bases, with 2 bases left between them. The CDR3 consists of 13 residues. The CDR3 DNA reads as TGTGCCAGCAGCTTATACTCCTACAATGAGCAGTTCTTC. Encoded protein: CASSLYSYNEQFF.

The chain employs TRBV27 and TRBJ2-2; 8 bases match TRBD1. V lost 1 base to trimming and J lost 2 bases; unmatched junction nucleotides: 9. Germline CDR1 reads MNHEY; CDR2 reads SMNVEV (reference sequence). CDR3 size: 18 residues. The CDR3 coding sequence is TGTGCCAGCAGTTTATACTCCCCCGGGACAGGCAACACCGGGGAGCTGTTTTTT. It yields the protein CASSLYSPGTGNTGELFF.

This clonotype has a count of ten or more. V usage is TRBV6-5 and J usage is TRBJ1-2, with D unresolved. Germline assignment: CDR1 MNHEY and CDR2 SVGAGI. The CDR3 loop spans 14 amino acids. V shed 5 bases and J shed 7 bases, with 17 bases lying between them. The CDR3 loop is CASSITASNSGYTF. The CDR3 DNA is TGTGCCAGCAGTATAACAGCGAGTAACAGTGGCTACACCTTC.

The sample holds a few counts of this clonotype. V and J are TRBV12-3 or TRBV12-4 and TRBJ1-3; D is possibly TRBD1 (6 bases). This CDR3 has 18 residues. Trimming removed 5 bases at V and 0 bases at J, with 20 bases between. The CDR3: CASSLYAGDRSSGNTIYF. As DNA, the CDR3 is TGTGCCAGCAGTCTCTACGCAGGGGATCGTAGCTCTGGAAACACCATATATTTT.